This TCR beta chain derives from a study of T cell changes during pregnancy in multiple sclerosis. Using immunoSEQ multiplex PCR, the repertoire was profiled, and TCRdb retains in-frame clones only, with some absent. The table lists about 52,000 clones, approximately 92% of them singletons. The CDR3 has 17 amino acids. This specimen consisted of CD4+ T cells from peripheral blood mononuclear cells, obtained in the third trimester of pregnancy. The chain couples TRBV21-1 to TRBJ2-7; the table calls TRBD2, which could not be checked here. TRBV21-1 is termed a pseudogene. This clonotype was obtained from a female donor with multiple sclerosis, enrolled in a pregnancy study. The CDR3 loop is CASSTPSAGRNSYEQYF. In DNA form, the CDR3 reads TGTGCCAGCAGCACCCCCTCCGCGGGCAGGAACTCCTACGAGCAGTACTTC.